This T cell receptor beta chain was captured by sequencing in a study of metastatic and nonmetastatic thyroid tumors. Background on the study: The study looked at repertoires side by side in blood and in tumor or nodule tissue from malignant and benign thyroid patients.

Thyroid surgery was performed in patients who had received no treatment beforehand. The V gene end was trimmed by 9 bases and the J gene end by 0 bases; junction bases not matched to a gene: 4. Germline assignment: CDR1 LNHDA and CDR2 SQIVND (reference sequence). The length of the CDR3 is 14 residues. There are many counts of this clone. TCRdb re-analyzed the PCR reads using MiXCR. There are over 30,000 clones in the sample; approximately 16% occur only once, and around a fifth lies in the top ten. Sequenced input: blood. This clonotype was obtained from a male donor with papillary thyroid cancer or a benign thyroid nodule (not recorded which). Some clones in this sample may be carry-over from other donors' samples. The chain combines TRBV19 with TRBJ2-2, with TRBD1 matching over 7 bases. CDR3 DNA: TGTGCCAGCCGAACAGGGGCGAACACCGGGGAGCTGTTTTTT. Its protein product is CASRTGANTGELFF.